This TCR beta chain emerged from a study of shared clonotypes between healthy human individuals. About this clone: Additional DNA sequences in this sample encode the identical CDR3.

The method was immunoSEQ multiplex PCR; TCRdb's version includes in-frame clones alone and lacks a portion of them. The sample yields around 450,000 clones, 79% seen once. Germline loops: CDR1 LNHDA, CDR2 SQIVND (reference sequence). The CDR3 contains 15 residues. Trimming took 3 bases from V and 3 from J; bases not matched to a gene: 1. The TCR sequence derives from a woman aged 40 to 50 in good health. Some clones in this sample may be carry-over from other donors' samples. The chain employs TRBV19 and TRBJ2-7, with TRBD2 matching over 14 bases. Sequencing was done on a sample of PBMCs. CDR3 loop: CASSMGLAGVYEQYF. Written as DNA, the CDR3 is TGTGCCAGTAGTATGGGACTAGCGGGAGTCTACGAGCAGTACTTC.